This T cell receptor (beta chain) was sequenced in a study of neurological immune-mediated disorders. The ends were cut back, 0 bases at V and 7 bases at J, with 14 bases in the middle. Germline V gene sequence: CDR1 SGDLS, CDR2 YYNGEE. This CDR3 spans 15 amino acids. This clonotype was picked up many times. Its antigen remains unknown. 5'RACE with 10-nucleotide random UMIs produced the cDNA. TCRdb redid the calling of the 5' RACE reads with MiXCR, one entry per CDR3 protein. The sample holds some 60,000 distinct CDR3 sequences, roughly 9.7% seen once. Study results and limitations: None of the CDR3 amino acid sequences found in expanded clones was shared across subjects. This suggests that the TCR-beta repertoires were private in all groups. Patients with HTLV-1-associated myelopathy had the highest level of TCR clonal expansion, whereas patients with multiple sclerosis had the lowest level, falling beneath the level found in healthy controls.

Described time point: longitudinal time-point 2. The healthy controls volunteered at a blood bank in Maryland, USA. The sample comprised PBMCs. The receptor was isolated from a man aged 25 to 45 in good health. This chain joins TRBV9 and TRBJ2-1; D call uncertain. CDR3 DNA: TGTGCCAGCAGCGTAGGAGGTAGTAACAATAATGAGCAGTTCTTC. Residues: CASSVGGSNNNEQFF.